A selection of T cell receptor beta chains follows, all from one sample in a study of blood T cell repertoires in COVID-19. Sequencing used immunoSEQ multiplex PCR; TCRdb keeps in-frame clones, though not all of them. The sample contains 250,000 or so clones, 85% to 90% of which appear only once. Sequencing input: peripheral blood. Receptors originate from a woman between 55 and 75 years old with COVID-19, enrolled during active disease. Both conserved end residues are part of each CDR3. Each record gives: V gene, D gene, clone size, J gene, CDR3 DNA, CDR3 protein. The D gene is left open where the match is weak. Clone size is not always given. Where it is, it says once, few, many or a class for expanded clones.

TRBV7-3	.	once	TRBJ1-3	TGTGCCAGCAGCTTAACGGCAAATTCTGGAAACACCATATATTTT	CASSLTANSGNTIYF
TRBV18	TRBD1	few	TRBJ2-7	TGTGCCAGCTCACCATCAGGGGGCAGCTCCTACGAGCAGTACTTC	CASSPSGGSSYEQYF
TRBV9	TRBD1	.	TRBJ2-3	TGTGCCAAGACACTTGGGTCGGGACAGGGGAACCGCAATAGCACAGATACGCAGTATTTT	CAKTLGSGQGNRNSTDTQYF
TRBV7-9	.	.	TRBJ1-1	TGTGCCAGCAGCCATTACAATACAGTTATGAACACTGAAGCTTTCTTT	CASSHYNTVMNTEAFF
TRBV6-6	TRBD1	.	TRBJ1-5	TGTGCCAGCAGTTATTCTAGACAGGGGTTGGATCAGCCCCAGCATTTT	CASSYSRQGLDQPQHF
TRBV19	TRBD1	.	TRBJ1-3	TGTGCCAGTACGAAGACAGGGGGCATATTAGGAAACACCATATATTTT	CASTKTGGILGNTIYF
TRBV3-1/TRBV3-2	.	few	TRBJ1-1	TGTGCCACCATGACGTCCGGGCCGGGAACTGAAGCTTTCTTT	CATMTSGPGTEAFF
TRBV7-9	TRBD1	.	TRBJ2-5	TGTGCCAGCAGCTTAGCGCTCCGACAGGGGGCGCGGGAGACCCAGTACTTC	CASSLALRQGARETQYF
TRBV5-4	.	.	TRBJ1-1	TGTGCCAGCAGCCAAACCCGACAGACACTGAACACTGAAGCTTTCTTT	CASSQTRQTLNTEAFF
TRBV5-8	TRBD2	.	TRBJ2-7	TGTGCCAGCAGCTTGGCTGGGGCCGGGGGGGAGCAGTACTTC	CASSLAGAGGEQYF
TRBV2	TRBD1	.	TRBJ1-2	TGTGCCAGCAGCGCGGGACAGTCAGGTTACTATGGCTACACCTTC	CASSAGQSGYYGYTF
TRBV19	TRBD1	.	TRBJ2-7	TGTGCCAGTAGTATAGTAGGGACAGTCTCCTACGAGCAGTACTTC	CASSIVGTVSYEQYF
TRBV4-1	.	once	TRBJ1-5	TGCGCCAGCAGCCAAGGGCGGGGTGTTCAGCCCCAGCATTTT	CASSQGRGVQPQHF
TRBV5-1	.	.	TRBJ2-5	TGCGCCAGCAGTTTTACGACTCAAGCGCAGGAGACCCAGTACTTC	CASSFTTQAQETQYF
TRBV11-2	TRBD2	.	TRBJ2-7	TGTGCCAGCAGTTCGACTAGCGACGGGTGGTACGAGCAGTACTTC	CASSSTSDGWYEQYF
TRBV20-1	TRBD2	once	TRBJ2-1	TGCAGTGCTAGTTACGGGACTAGCGGCAATGAGCAGTTCTTC	CSASYGTSGNEQFF
TRBV11-3	TRBD1	once	TRBJ2-7	TGTGCCAGCAGCTTTAGTACAGGGGGCGGCTACGAGCAGTACTTC	CASSFSTGGGYEQYF
TRBV4-2	TRBD2	.	TRBJ2-1	TGTGCCAGCAGCCCCCTCTTTTCTAGCGGGGAGGCGCCCTACAATGAGCAGTTCTTC	CASSPLFSSGEAPYNEQFF
TRBV5-8	TRBD2	.	TRBJ2-7	TGTGCCAGCAGCCTTAGAGGGACTAGCGGCGATCCCTACGAGCAGTACTTC	CASSLRGTSGDPYEQYF
TRBV5-4	.	.	TRBJ1-1	TGTGCCAGCAGCCTCGACACTGAAGCTTTCTTT	CASSLDTEAFF
TRBV15	.	once	TRBJ1-1	TGTGCCACCAGCATACAGGGGAACACTGAAGCTTTCTTT	CATSIQGNTEAFF
TRBV9	.	.	TRBJ1-4	TGTGCCAGCAGCCCCTCCGGGGGAATGCCTCCCGAAAAACTGTTTTTT	CASSPSGGMPPEKLFF
TRBV11-2	.	.	TRBJ1-1	TGTGCCAGCACCCTAGATAGTAGGAACACTGAAGCTTTCTTT	CASTLDSRNTEAFF
TRBV5-5	TRBD1	few	TRBJ1-1	TGTGCCAGCAGCCCCCGACAGGGGGGAACTGAAGCTTTCTTT	CASSPRQGGTEAFF
TRBV18	.	.	TRBJ2-7	TGTGCCAGCTCACCAGGGACTGACTACGAGCAGTACTTC	CASSPGTDYEQYF
TRBV10-2	.	.	TRBJ2-1	TGCGCCAGCAGTGAGTCGTCTTCGTACAATGAGCAGTTCTTC	CASSESSSYNEQFF
TRBV7-9	.	once	TRBJ2-7	TGTGCCAGCAGTCTGGCGGAGCCCTCCTACGAGCAGTACTTC	CASSLAEPSYEQYF
TRBV11-1	TRBD1	.	TRBJ1-1	TGTGCCAGCAGCCCCATCAGGGGGCGCGGTGAAGCTTTCTTT	CASSPIRGRGEAFF
TRBV24-1	TRBD1	.	TRBJ2-1	TGTGCCACCTCGGGACAGGAGAACAATGAGCAGTTCTTC	CATSGQENNEQFF
TRBV5-1	TRBD1	.	TRBJ1-4	TGCGCCAGCAGGATCTTAGGGGGCGGGGACGAAAAACTGTTTTTT	CASRILGGGDEKLFF
TRBV19	.	.	TRBJ1-3	TGTGCCAGTAGTATTCCTCGGGGCTCTGGAAACACCATATATTTT	CASSIPRGSGNTIYF
TRBV27	.	.	TRBJ1-1	TGTGCCAGCAGTTTAGGCGCTCGGAGAGAAGCTTTCTTT	CASSLGARREAFF
TRBV6-5	.	.	TRBJ1-2	TGTGCCAGCAGTTACTCGCCAGGCAGGGCCTACTATGGCTACACCTTC	CASSYSPGRAYYGYTF
TRBV15	.	.	TRBJ2-3	TGTGCCACCAGCAGAGACCGGGCCAATCGGGGTACGCAGTATTTT	CATSRDRANRGTQYF
TRBV7-8	TRBD2	.	TRBJ2-5	TGTGCCAGCAGCCGAGCGGGGGAGGGAGAGACCCAGTACTTC	CASSRAGEGETQYF
TRBV5-1	TRBD1	.	TRBJ1-2	TGCGCCAGCAGCTTGGACAGGGGGAACTATGGCTACACCTTC	CASSLDRGNYGYTF
TRBV19	TRBD1	.	TRBJ1-3	TGTGCCAGTAGTACCACCACAGGGGGCCCTGGAAACACCATATATTTT	CASSTTTGGPGNTIYF
TRBV5-8	TRBD1	once	TRBJ1-4	TGTGCCAGCAGCCGCAGGGGGCTTAGACCGGGCGAAAAACTGTTTTTT	CASSRRGLRPGEKLFF
TRBV11-1	.	few	TRBJ1-2	TGTGCCAGCAGCTTATACGGGAACTATGGCTACACCTTC	CASSLYGNYGYTF
TRBV29-1	.	.	TRBJ2-7	TGCAGCGTTGAAGGCCCAGGGTACGAGCAGTACTTC	CSVEGPGYEQYF
TRBV5-7	TRBD1	.	TRBJ2-7	TGTGCCAGCAGCTTGTTGGGGACAGTGGAGTACTTC	CASSLLGTVEYF
TRBV10-3	TRBD1	.	TRBJ2-2	TGTGCCATCACAGACAGGGGGCTCGGCGGGGAGCTGTTTTTT	CAITDRGLGGELFF
TRBV5-1	TRBD1	.	TRBJ1-6	TGCGCCAGCAGCCAGGGACAGGGGAGACTTAATTCACCCCTCCACTTT	CASSQGQGRLNSPLHF
TRBV4-2	TRBD2	.	TRBJ2-7	TGTGCCAGCAGCCAAGAGACTAGCGGGGGAATTTACGAGCAGTACTTC	CASSQETSGGIYEQYF
TRBV6-2/TRBV6-3	TRBD2	.	TRBJ2-7	TGTGCCAGCAGCTCCCCGGCGGGAGAGGACTACGAGCAGTACTTC	CASSSPAGEDYEQYF
TRBV7-2	TRBD2	once	TRBJ2-3	TGTGCCAGCAGCCTACAAGCGGGGGTCGGCACAGATACGCAGTATTTT	CASSLQAGVGTDTQYF
TRBV5-6	TRBD1	.	TRBJ2-1	TGTGCCAGCAGCCGGACAGGGACCTACAATGAGCAGTTCTTC	CASSRTGTYNEQFF
TRBV10-3	TRBD1	.	TRBJ2-1	TGTGCCATCAGTGAGCTCGGACAGGGGGTTCCGTTCTTC	CAISELGQGVPFF